This T cell receptor gamma chain is from a study of gamma-delta chains in newborns, infants, children. Per the germline V gene, CDR1 is GITISATS and CDR2 is ISYDGTV (reference sequence). V was pared by 1 base and J by 2 bases, with 2 bases of the junction left unmatched. This CDR3 has 17 residues. TCRdb reanalysed the reads with CATT. The sample has about 1,100 gamma-chain clones, around 4.4% seen once. By frequency in the sample, this clone is large. The identical CDR3 is also encoded by other nucleotide sequences in the sample. Input material: blood. This TCR was recovered from a child who was a newborn, infant or young child, either healthy, febrile or measles-vaccinated (not recorded which). The chain carries TRGV9 and TRGJP. The DNA of the CDR3 is TGTGCCTTGTGGGAGGTCAGGCAAGAGTTGGGCAAAAAAATCAAGGTATTT. Translating it yields CALWEVRQELGKKIKVF.